This TCR beta chain was identified in a study of response to subunit inactivated influenza vaccine. CDR1 is SGHRS and CDR2 is YFSETQ in the germline V gene. This CDR3 contains 16 residues. J was trimmed by 5 bases and V by 0 bases; bases with no gene match: 5. From the RT-PCR reads, TCRdb called clonotypes with MiXCR, one entry per CDR3 protein. The sample records about 780,000 distinct CDR3 sequences, 18% being singletons. This sequence was found in a man aged 50-60 years who received an inactivated influenza vaccine. The gene calls are TRBV5-1 and TRBJ2-1; 10 positions agree with TRBD1. Source: PBMCs from blood, taken roughly 5 days after vaccination. The CDR3 region is CASSLAGTGANNEQFF. Written as DNA, the CDR3 is TGCGCCAGCAGCTTGGCCGGGACAGGGGCGAACAATGAGCAGTTCTTC.